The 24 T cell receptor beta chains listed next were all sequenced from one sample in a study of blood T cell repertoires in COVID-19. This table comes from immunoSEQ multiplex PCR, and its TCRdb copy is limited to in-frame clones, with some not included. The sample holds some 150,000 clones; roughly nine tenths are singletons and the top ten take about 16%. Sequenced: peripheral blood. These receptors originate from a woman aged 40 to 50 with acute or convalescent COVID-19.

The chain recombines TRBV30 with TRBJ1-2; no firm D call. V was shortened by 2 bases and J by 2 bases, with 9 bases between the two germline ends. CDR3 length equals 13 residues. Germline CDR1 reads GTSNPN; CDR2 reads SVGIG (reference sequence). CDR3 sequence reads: CAWSPLANYGYTF. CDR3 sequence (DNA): TGTGCCTGGAGTCCTTTAGCCAACTATGGCTACACCTTC.

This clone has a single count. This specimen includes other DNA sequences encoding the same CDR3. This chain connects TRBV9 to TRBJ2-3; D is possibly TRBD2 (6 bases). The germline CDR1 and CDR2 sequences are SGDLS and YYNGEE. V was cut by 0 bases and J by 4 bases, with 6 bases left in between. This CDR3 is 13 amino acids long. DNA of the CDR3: TGTGCCAGCAGCGTAGGGGGGGCAGATACGCAGTATTTT. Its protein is CASSVGGADTQYF.

The CDR3 DNA reads TGTGCATCGGGGAATACGGGAGGAGGGACAGATACGCAGTATTTT. This codes for CASGNTGGGTDTQYF. The rearrangement uses TRBV30 and TRBJ2-3; 7 nucleotides agree with TRBD2. Germline values: CDR1 GTSNPN, CDR2 SVGIG (reference sequence). The CDR3 totals 15 residues. Supplemented by reference TRBV30 and TRBJ2-3, the full variable domain reads SQTIHQWPATLVQPVGSPLSLECTVEGTSNPNLYWYRQAAGRGLQLLFYSVGIGQISSEVPQNLSASRPQDRQFILSSKKLLLSDSGFYLCASGNTGGGTDTQYFGPGTRLTVL.

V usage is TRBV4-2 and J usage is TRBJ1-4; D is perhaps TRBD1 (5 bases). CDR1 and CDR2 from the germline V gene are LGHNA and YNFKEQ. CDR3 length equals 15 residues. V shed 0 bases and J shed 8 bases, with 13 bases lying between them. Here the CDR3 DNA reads TGTGCCAGCAGCCAAGATCCCAGGGATGGGGAAAAACTGTTTTTT. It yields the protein CASSQDPRDGEKLFF.

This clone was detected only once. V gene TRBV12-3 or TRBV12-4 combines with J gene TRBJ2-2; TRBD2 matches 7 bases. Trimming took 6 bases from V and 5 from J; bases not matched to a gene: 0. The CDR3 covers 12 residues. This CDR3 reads CASRGGTGELFF. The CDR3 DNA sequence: TGTGCCAGCAGGGGAGGGACCGGGGAGCTGTTTTTT.

The chain's CDR3 is CASSLGYGLAAPGLFF. For the CDR3, the DNA is TGTGCCAGCAGCTTAGGGTACGGACTAGCGGCCCCGGGTCTGTTTTTT. The chain employs TRBV7-2 and TRBJ2-2; 10 bases are a match to TRBD2. This CDR3 is built from 16 residues. The ends lost 1 base at V and 14 bases at J; junction bases unmatched: 13. Germline CDR1 is SGHTA and CDR2 is FQGNSA.

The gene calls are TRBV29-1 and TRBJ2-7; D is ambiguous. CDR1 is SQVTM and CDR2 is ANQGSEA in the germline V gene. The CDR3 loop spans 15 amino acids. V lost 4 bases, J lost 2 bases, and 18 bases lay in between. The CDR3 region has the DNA TGCAGCGTTGTTCCCTTTCAGGCCCCTACCTACGAGCAGTACTTC. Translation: CSVVPFQAPTYEQYF.

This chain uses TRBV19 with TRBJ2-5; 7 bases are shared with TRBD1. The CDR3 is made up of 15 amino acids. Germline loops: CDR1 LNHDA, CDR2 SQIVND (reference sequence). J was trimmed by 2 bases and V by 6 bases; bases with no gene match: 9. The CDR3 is CASSLLGGGQETQYF. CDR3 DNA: TGTGCCAGTAGCTTGCTAGGGGGCGGGCAAGAGACCCAGTACTTC.

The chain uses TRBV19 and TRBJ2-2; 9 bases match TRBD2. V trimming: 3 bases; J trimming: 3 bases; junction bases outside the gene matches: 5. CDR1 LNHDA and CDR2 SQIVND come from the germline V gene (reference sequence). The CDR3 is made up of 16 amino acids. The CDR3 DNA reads TGTGCCAGTAGTATCGGGACTAGCTGGGACACCGGGGAGCTGTTTTTT. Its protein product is CASSIGTSWDTGELFF.

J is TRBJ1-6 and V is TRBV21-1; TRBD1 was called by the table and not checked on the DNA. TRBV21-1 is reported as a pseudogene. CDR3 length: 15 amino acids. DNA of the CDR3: TGTGCCAGCAGCAAACGGGACAGGGTGCATTCACCCCTCCACTTT. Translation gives CASSKRDRVHSPLHF.

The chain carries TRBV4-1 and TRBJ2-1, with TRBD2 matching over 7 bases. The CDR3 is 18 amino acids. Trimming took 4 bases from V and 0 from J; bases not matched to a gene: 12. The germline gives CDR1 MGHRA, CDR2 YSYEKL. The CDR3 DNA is TGCGCCAGCAGCCCCCAAATTATTAGACTAGCCTCCTACAATGAGCAGTTCTTC. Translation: CASSPQIIRLASYNEQFF.

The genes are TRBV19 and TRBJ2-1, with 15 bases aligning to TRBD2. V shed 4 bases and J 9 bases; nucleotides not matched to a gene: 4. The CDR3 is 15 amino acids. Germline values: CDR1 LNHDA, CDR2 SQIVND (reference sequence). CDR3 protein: CASSKGLAGGGEQFF. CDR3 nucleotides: TGTGCCAGTAGTAAAGGACTAGCGGGAGGGGGTGAGCAGTTCTTC.

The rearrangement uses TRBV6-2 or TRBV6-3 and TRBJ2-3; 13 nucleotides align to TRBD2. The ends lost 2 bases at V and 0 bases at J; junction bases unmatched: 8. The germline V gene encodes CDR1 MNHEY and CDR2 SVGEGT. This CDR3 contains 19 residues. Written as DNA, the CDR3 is TGTGCCAGCAGTTACACCGCTATACTAGCGGGGGGGAGCACAGATACGCAGTATTTT. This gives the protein CASSYTAILAGGSTDTQYF.

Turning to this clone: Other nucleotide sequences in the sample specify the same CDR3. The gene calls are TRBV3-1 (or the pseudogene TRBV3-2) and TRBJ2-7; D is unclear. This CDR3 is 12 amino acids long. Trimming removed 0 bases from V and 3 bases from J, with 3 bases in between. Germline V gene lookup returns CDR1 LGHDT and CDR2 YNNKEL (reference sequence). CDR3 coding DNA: TGTGCCAGCAGCCAAGACGGCTACGAGCAGTACTTC. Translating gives CASSQDGYEQYF.

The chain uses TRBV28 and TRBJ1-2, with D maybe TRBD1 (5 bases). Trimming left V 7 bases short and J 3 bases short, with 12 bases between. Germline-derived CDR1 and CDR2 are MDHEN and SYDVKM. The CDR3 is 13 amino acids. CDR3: CASKEGADYGYTF. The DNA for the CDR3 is TGTGCCAGCAAAGAAGGGGCGGACTATGGCTACACCTTC.

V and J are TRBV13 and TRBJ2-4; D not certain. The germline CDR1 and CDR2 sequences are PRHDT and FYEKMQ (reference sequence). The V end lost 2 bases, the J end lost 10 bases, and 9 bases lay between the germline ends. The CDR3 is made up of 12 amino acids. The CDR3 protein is CASSLSDFIQYF. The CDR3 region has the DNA TGTGCCAGCAGCTTATCAGATTTTATTCAGTACTTC.

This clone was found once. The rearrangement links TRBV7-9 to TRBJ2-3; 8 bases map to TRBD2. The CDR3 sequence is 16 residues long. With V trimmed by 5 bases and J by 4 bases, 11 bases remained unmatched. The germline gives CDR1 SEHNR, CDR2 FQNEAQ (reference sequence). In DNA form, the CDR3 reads TGTGCCAGCAGCGTGGGGGTGACTAGCGCCGCAGATACGCAGTATTTT. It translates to CASSVGVTSAADTQYF.

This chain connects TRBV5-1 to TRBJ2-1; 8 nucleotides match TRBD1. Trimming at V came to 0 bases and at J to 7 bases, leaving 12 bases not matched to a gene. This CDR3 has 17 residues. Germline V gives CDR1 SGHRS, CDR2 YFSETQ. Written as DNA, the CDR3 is TGCGCCAGCAGCTTGGCCCCGGACAGGGTAATTTCTAATGAGCAGTTCTTC. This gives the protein CASSLAPDRVISNEQFF.

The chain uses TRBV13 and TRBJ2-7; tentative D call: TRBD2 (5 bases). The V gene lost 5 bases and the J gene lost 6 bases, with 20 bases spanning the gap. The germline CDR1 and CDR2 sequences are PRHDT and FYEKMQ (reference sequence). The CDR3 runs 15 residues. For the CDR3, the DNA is TGTGCCAGCAGCCTAAGGACCCGGACCCGGGGCGAGCAGTACTTC. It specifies CASSLRTRTRGEQYF.

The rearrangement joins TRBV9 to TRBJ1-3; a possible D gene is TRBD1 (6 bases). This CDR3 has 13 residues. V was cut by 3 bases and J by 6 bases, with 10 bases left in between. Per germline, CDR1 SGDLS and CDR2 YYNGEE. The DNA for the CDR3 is TGTGCCAGCAGCGCAGGGGTCCTAAACACCATATATTTT. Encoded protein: CASSAGVLNTIYF.

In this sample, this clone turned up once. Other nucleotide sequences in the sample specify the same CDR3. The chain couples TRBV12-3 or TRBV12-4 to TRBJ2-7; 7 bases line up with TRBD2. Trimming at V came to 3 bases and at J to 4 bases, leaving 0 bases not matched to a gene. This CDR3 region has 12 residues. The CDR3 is CASSLRGYEQYF. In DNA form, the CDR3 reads TGTGCCAGCAGTTTGCGGGGGTACGAGCAGTACTTC.

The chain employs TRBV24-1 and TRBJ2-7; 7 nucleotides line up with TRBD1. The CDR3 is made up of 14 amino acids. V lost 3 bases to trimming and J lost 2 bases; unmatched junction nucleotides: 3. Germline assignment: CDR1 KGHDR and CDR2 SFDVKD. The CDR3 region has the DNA TGTGCCACCAGTGATACCGGGACAGCCTACGAGCAGTACTTC. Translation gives CATSDTGTAYEQYF.

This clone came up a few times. The CDR3 reads CASSEGAENQPQHF. In DNA form, the CDR3 reads TGTGCCAGCAGTGAAGGGGCCGAGAATCAGCCCCAGCATTTT. The genes are TRBV2 and TRBJ1-5; D remains ambiguous. Per the germline V gene, CDR1 is SNHLY and CDR2 is FYNNEI. The CDR3 loop spans 14 amino acids. Trimming took off 1 base at V and 4 bases at J, with 8 bases between the two ends.

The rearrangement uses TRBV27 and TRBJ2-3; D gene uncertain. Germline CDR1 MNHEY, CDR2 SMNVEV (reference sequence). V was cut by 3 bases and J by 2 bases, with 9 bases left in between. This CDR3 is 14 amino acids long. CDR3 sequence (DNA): TGTGCCAGCAGTTTTTTTAGTAACACAGATACGCAGTATTTT. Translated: CASSFFSNTDTQYF.